These 10 T cell receptor beta chains came from one sample sequenced in a study of T cells expressing NK-cell markers. TCRdb reprocessed the 5' RACE reads and reports one entry per CDR3 protein, with no DNA. Across about 180,000 distinct CDR3 sequences, the top ten clones capture 20% to 25% of the sample. The sample was blood T cells: a sorted CD56 or NKG2C T cell subset, CD4+ or CD8+ T cells, or bulk PBMC T cells (not recorded which). These receptors all come from a man aged 18 to 70 in good health.

The V call is TRBV4-2, the J call TRBJ2-7. The CDR3 runs to 14 residues. Germline CDR1 and CDR2: LGHNA and YNFKEQ. The chain's CDR3 is CASSQTDRTYEQYF.

This chain links TRBV6-5 with TRBJ1-2. The CDR3 sequence is 13 residues long. Germline V gives CDR1 MNHEY, CDR2 SVGAGI. CDR3 in amino acids: CASSYSTVYGYTF.

The rearrangement links TRBV19 to TRBJ2-1; TCRdb names TRBD2, which stays unverified in the absence of DNA. The CDR3 consists of 14 residues. CDR1 and CDR2 from the germline V gene are LNHDA and SQIVND (reference sequence). CDR3 residues: CASSSSGGALYQFF.

The chain carries TRBV12-3 or TRBV12-4 and TRBJ2-1. The CDR3 sequence is 12 residues long. This CDR3 reads CASSWYESEQFF.

This sequence joins TRBV7-9 and TRBJ1-1; the TRBD1 assignment by TCRdb is unverifiable without DNA. The CDR3 loop spans 14 amino acids. The V gene's germline CDR1 is SEHNR and CDR2 FQNEAQ (reference sequence). CDR3 region: CASSLAQGVVYSFF.

The J gene is TRBJ2-1, the V gene TRBV12-3 or TRBV12-4. CDR3 length equals 13 residues. CDR3 residues: CASSSSRLNEQFF.

V and J are TRBV12-3 or TRBV12-4 and TRBJ2-1; TCRdb picks TRBD1, but there is no DNA to check that call. The CDR3 runs to 16 residues. The CDR3 loop is CASSPNEGPAVNEQFF.

The J gene is TRBJ1-4, the V gene TRBV4-2; TCRdb calls TRBD1, which cannot be checked without DNA. The CDR3 extends over 16 amino acids. Germline V gene sequence: CDR1 LGHNA, CDR2 YNFKEQ. The CDR3 loop is CASSQDTGQGGEKLFF.

The genes are TRBV12-3 or TRBV12-4 and TRBJ2-7; TCRdb picks TRBD2, but there is no DNA to check that call. The CDR3 totals 15 residues. The CDR3 sequence is CASSFSSGGFGEQYF.

The chain couples TRBV6-1 to TRBJ2-7; TCRdb's assignment of TRBD1 cannot be checked, as there is no DNA. Germline CDR1 reads MNHNS; CDR2 reads SASEGT. The CDR3 covers 14 residues. CDR3 sequence reads: CASAGGGGIYEQYF.